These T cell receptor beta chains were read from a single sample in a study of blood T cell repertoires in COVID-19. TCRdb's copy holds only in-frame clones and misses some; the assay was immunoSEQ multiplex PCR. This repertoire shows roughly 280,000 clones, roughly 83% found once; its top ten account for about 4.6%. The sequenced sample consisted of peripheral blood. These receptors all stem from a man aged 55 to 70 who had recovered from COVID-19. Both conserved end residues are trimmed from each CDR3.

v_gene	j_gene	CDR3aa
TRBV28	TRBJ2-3	ASSPFGRVGSRTDTQY
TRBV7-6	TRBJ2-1	ASSLTGSTYNEQF
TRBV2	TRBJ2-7	ASTPAASAGAPEQY
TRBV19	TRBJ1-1	ASSIRRNTEAF
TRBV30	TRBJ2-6	AGGFANSGANVLT
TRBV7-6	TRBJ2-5	ASSPVTSGGIETQY
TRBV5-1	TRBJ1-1	ASRTGWGTEAF
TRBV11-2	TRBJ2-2	ASSLEGLADGELF
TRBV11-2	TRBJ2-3	ASSLASGTSTDTQY
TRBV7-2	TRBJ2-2	ASSSQGYTGELF
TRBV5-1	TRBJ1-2	ASSLATATYGYT
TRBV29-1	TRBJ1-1	SVWDRGRRDTEAF
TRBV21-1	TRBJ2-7	ASSKFKGAYYEQY
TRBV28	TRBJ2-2	ASSFLKQGNTGELF
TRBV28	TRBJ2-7	ASSPEIAGTHYEQY
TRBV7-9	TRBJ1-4	ASSRSDRGLRGEKLF
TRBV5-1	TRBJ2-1	ASSLGASVGNEQF
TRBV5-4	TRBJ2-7	ASSREAGTGGYEQY
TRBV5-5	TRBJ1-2	ASSSTGITPYGYT